This TCR beta chain was captured by sequencing in a study of beta chain features in type 1 diabetes. Study results and caveats: A greater similarity of naive, central memory and Treg TCRB repertoires was seen among patients than among healthy donors. Significant though moderate, a shortening of TCRB CDR3s appeared in all four CD4+ subsets of Type 1 diabetes patients.

Expressed TCRB transcripts were sequenced, since all the RNA that had been isolated was reverse transcribed. For naive, central memory and regulatory T cell samples, reads averaged around 3.8 million. Assay: immunoSEQ multiplex PCR; the TCRdb copy retains only in-frame clones and omits some. The table includes about 250,000 clones, roughly 11% detected once. Comment on this clone: Antigen: not known.

The CDR3 is 15 amino acids. CDR1 and CDR2 from the germline V gene are SEHNR and FQNEAQ (reference sequence). Losses at the gene ends were 4 bases for V and 5 bases for J; bases not matched to a gene: 9. This TCR was sampled from a man younger than 45 with type 1 diabetes. The V call is TRBV7-9, the J call TRBJ2-5; TRBD2 agrees at 8 bases. The specimen was naive CD4+ T cells from blood. The CDR3 nucleotides read TGTGCCAGCAGCTCAAGTGCGGGGGGCCGGGAGACCCAGTACTTC. This translates into CASSSSAGGRETQYF. Combining the CDR3 with reference TRBV7-9 and TRBJ2-5 gives the whole variable domain DTGVSQNPRHKITKRGQNVTFRCDPISEHNRLYWYRQTLGQGPEFLTYFQNEAQLEKSRLLSDRFSAERPKGSFSTLEIQRTEQGDSAMYLCASSSSAGGRETQYFGPGTRLLVL.